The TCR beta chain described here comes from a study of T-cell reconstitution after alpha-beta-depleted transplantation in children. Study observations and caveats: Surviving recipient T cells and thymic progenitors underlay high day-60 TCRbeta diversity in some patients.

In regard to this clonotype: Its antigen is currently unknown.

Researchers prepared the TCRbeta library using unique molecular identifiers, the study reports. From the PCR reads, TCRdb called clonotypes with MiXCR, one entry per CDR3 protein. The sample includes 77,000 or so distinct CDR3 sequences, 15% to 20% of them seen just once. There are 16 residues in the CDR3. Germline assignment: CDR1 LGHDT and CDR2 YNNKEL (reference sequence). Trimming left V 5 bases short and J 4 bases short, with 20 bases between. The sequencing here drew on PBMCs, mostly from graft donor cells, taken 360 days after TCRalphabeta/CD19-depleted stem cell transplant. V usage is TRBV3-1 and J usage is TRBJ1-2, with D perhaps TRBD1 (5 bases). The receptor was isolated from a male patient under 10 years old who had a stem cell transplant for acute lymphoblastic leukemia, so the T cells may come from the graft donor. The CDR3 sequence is CASSARRVVRIYGYTF. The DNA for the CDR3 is TGTGCCAGCAGCGCCCGCAGGGTTGTGAGGATCTATGGCTACACCTTC.